This T cell receptor beta chain originates from a study of cytomegalovirus exposure and HLA in healthy donors. Notes on the study in general: The authors later found HLA-associated TCR beta chains more clonally expanded than equally common others.

The CDR3 consists of 16 residues. J was trimmed by 4 bases and V by 4 bases; bases with no gene match: 12. CDR1 and CDR2 from the germline V gene are MGHDK and SYGVNS. This clone was observed a single time. The antigen remains undetermined. PCR employed 60 Vbeta and 13 Jbeta primers. Some clones are missing from TCRdb's copy, which holds only in-frame ones; the method was immunoSEQ multiplex PCR. The sample has 100,000 to 150,000 clones, over 65% seen once; the top ten hold about 2%. Source material: PBMCs. The receptor comes from a man aged 45-60 years in good health and CMV-seronegative. The rearrangement joins TRBV25-1 to TRBJ2-5, with 7 bases that match TRBD2. CDR3 in DNA: TGTGCCAGCAGTGGCCTAGCGGCGAGGCCCAGAGAGACCCAGTACTTC. It yields the protein CASSGLAARPRETQYF.